This record concerns one T cell receptor beta chain sequence. The antigen is not known. RNA amounts of roughly 0.45 to 1 ug underwent reverse transcription with random hexamers. The TCR beta CDR3 was amplified by immunoSEQ multiplex PCR across 54 Vbeta, 13 Jbeta. Using its own MiXCR run on the immunoSEQ multiplex PCR reads, TCRdb lists one record per CDR3 protein. The sample includes around 110,000 distinct CDR3 sequences, 94% of them seen just once. Patients with Susac syndrome met diagnostic criteria defined recently for definite or probable disease. CDR3 length: 14 amino acids. Trimming left V 6 bases short and J 0 bases short, with 11 bases between. Germline lookup yields CDR1 MNHEY and CDR2 SMNVEV (reference sequence). These data belong to a study of CD8 T cells in Susac syndrome. Study as a whole: Treatment at blood withdrawal was none, corticosteroids, or intravenous immunoglobulin alone in Susac syndrome patients.

Notes on the study in general: The authors found sixteen Susac-specific public clones in total CD8+ repertoires and 5 or 6 in CD8+ TEMRA repertoires.

The rearrangement joins TRBV27 to TRBJ1-2; D is unclear. This sequence was found in a human donor with Susac syndrome. The sample taken for sequencing was CD8+ T cells from PBMCs. This CDR3 is CASRGPLANYGYTF. DNA for the CDR3: TGTGCCAGCAGAGGGCCCTTAGCTAACTATGGCTACACCTTC.